The 9 T cell receptor beta chains reported below all come from one sample, sequenced in a study of blood T cells in healthy people across ages. For the second PCR, which ran for about 6 to 11 cycles, a sample-barcoded 5' primer and a J-beta primer mix were used. TCRdb re-analysed the 5' RACE reads in MiXCR, keeping a single row per CDR3 protein. Among just under 900,000 distinct CDR3 sequences listed, more than 25% were seen once. Input material: blood. Source of these receptors: a woman aged 80 or over in good health.

This clonotype has at least ten counts. The V and J genes are TRBV28 and TRBJ2-7; D is unresolved. CDR1 and CDR2 from the germline V gene are MDHEN and SYDVKM. The CDR3 covers 13 residues. V was shortened by 5 bases and J by 5 bases, with 13 bases between the two germline ends. The CDR3 region has the DNA TGTGCCAGCAGTCTACTCGGTGGCGACGAGCAGTACTTC. Translation: CASSLLGGDEQYF.

CDR3 nucleotides: TGTGCCAGCAGTGACCCAGGGACTGAAGGCTACACCTTC. It translates to CASSDPGTEGYTF. This rearrangement joins TRBV2 to TRBJ1-2; D perhaps matches TRBD1 (5 bases). Deletions cut 3 bases from V and 8 bases from J, with 13 bases between. CDR1 SNHLY and CDR2 FYNNEI come from the germline V gene. This CDR3 is built from 13 residues.

This clonotype appeared many times. The chain recombines TRBV20-1 with TRBJ1-5; the D is unclear. The CDR3 is made up of 14 amino acids. CDR1 is DFQATT and CDR2 is SNEGSKA in the germline V gene (reference sequence). V was shortened by 3 bases and J by 0 bases, with 9 bases between the two germline ends. The CDR3 nucleotides are TGCAGTGCTAGCCAGGCGGTTAGCAATCAGCCCCAGCATTTT. It yields the protein CSASQAVSNQPQHF.

On this clonotype itself: This sequence may be a read error, since a much larger clone differs from it by one base. The rearrangement joins TRBV10-3 to TRBJ2-7; TRBD1 aligns across 7 bases. The ends lost 6 bases at V and 7 bases at J; junction bases unmatched: 9. The CDR3 covers 13 residues. Germline CDR1 ENHRY, CDR2 SYGVKD. This CDR3 reads CAIRGDSYNEQYF. The CDR3 region has the DNA TGTGCCATCAGAGGGGACAGCTACAATGAGCAGTACTTC.

In its sample, this clonotype was seen a few times. This may be a read error: a much more frequent sequence differs by one nucleotide. The chain joins TRBV12-3 or TRBV12-4 to TRBJ2-2; 7 positions match TRBD2. CDR3 length equals 15 residues. V was pared by 7 bases and J by 6 bases, with 11 bases of the junction left unmatched. The CDR3 is CASTLCPAGAGELFF. DNA of the CDR3: TGTGCCAGCACACTCTGTCCGGCGGGGGCCGGGGAGCTGTTTTTT.

Concerning this clonotype: A read error may be the cause here, since a much bigger clone is one base away. The V and J genes are TRBV9 and TRBJ2-1, with D possibly being TRBD1 (5 bases). The germline V and J ends were trimmed by 4 bases and 13 bases, with 24 bases remaining between them. CDR1 and CDR2 (germline): SGDLS, YYNGEE. The CDR3 contains 15 residues. In DNA form, the CDR3 reads TGTGCCAGCAGCCCACGACAGCTCCCGGAAGAGACCCAGTTCTTC. This codes for CASSPRQLPEETQFF.

This clonotype has a count of ten or more. The V call is TRBV6-5, the J call TRBJ2-5; D gene unclear. From germline, CDR1 is MNHEY and CDR2 SVGAGI. V lost 0 bases to trimming and J lost 4 bases, with 9 bases between them. This CDR3 contains 14 residues. In DNA form, the CDR3 reads TGTGCCAGCAGTTACTCGACTTTGAGAGAGACCCAGTACTTC. It is translated as CASSYSTLRETQYF.

In its sample, this clonotype was seen many times. The J gene is TRBJ2-5, the V gene TRBV10-2, with TRBD2 as a possible D gene (6 bases). CDR3 length equals 12 residues. The V and J ends lost 5 bases and 9 bases respectively, with 13 bases between them. CDR1 is WSHSY and CDR2 is SAAADI in the germline V gene. The CDR3: CASSRGGEAQYF. As DNA, the CDR3 is TGCGCCAGCAGTCGGGGCGGGGAAGCCCAGTACTTC.

This clonotype showed up many times. The V and J genes are TRBV24-1 and TRBJ2-3; D is possibly TRBD1 or TRBD2 (6 bases each). V was clipped by 0 bases and J by 6 bases, with 12 bases between them. The CDR3 covers 15 residues. Germline CDR1 and CDR2: KGHDR and SFDVKD. CDR3 nucleotide sequence: TGTGCCACCAGTGATTTGGGAGGGGGGATGGATACGCAGTATTTT. This gives the protein CATSDLGGGMDTQYF.